One sample yielded the 13 T cell receptor beta chains listed below, sequenced in a study of cytomegalovirus exposure and HLA in healthy donors. Libraries were prepared by immunoSEQ multiplex PCR; TCRdb keeps only in-frame clonotypes and omits some of them. The sample records 100,000 to 130,000 clones, under 85% being singletons. The sequenced sample was PBMCs. The receptors here all came from a woman aged 18-35 years in good health and CMV-seronegative.

The rearrangement links TRBV19 to TRBJ2-7, with D perhaps TRBD1 (5 bases). The ends were cut back, 5 bases at V and 3 bases at J, with 14 bases in the middle. The CDR3 is 14 amino acids. The germline CDR1 and CDR2 sequences are LNHDA and SQIVND (reference sequence). The CDR3 here is CASSLDRSGYEQYF. The CDR3 nucleotides are TGTGCCAGTAGTCTTGACAGATCTGGCTACGAGCAGTACTTC.

CDR3 loop: CASTPGGGNNEQFF. CDR3 coding DNA: TGTGCCAGCACCCCTGGGGGGGGCAACAATGAGCAGTTCTTC. This rearrangement joins TRBV9 to TRBJ2-1, with D possibly being TRBD2 (7 bases). There are 14 residues in the CDR3. V lost 6 bases and J lost 5, with 15 bases in between. From germline, CDR1 is SGDLS and CDR2 YYNGEE. The full variable domain, with the rest looked up from reference TRBV9 and TRBJ2-1, is DSGVTQTPKHLITATGQRVTLRCSPRSGDLSVYWYQQSLDQGLQFLIQYYNGEERAKGNILERFSAQQFPDLHSELNLSSLELGDSALYFCASTPGGGNNEQFFGPGTRLTVL.

V usage is TRBV6-1 and J usage is TRBJ1-5; 7 nucleotides align to TRBD1. The V gene's germline CDR1 is MNHNS and CDR2 SASEGT. This CDR3 is built from 17 residues. The ends lost 4 bases at V and 1 base at J; junction bases unmatched: 10. The CDR3 DNA reads as TGTGCCAGCAGTGGGGGGGCAGGGGGTAGGAGCAATCAGCCCCAGCATTTT. Its translation: CASSGGAGGRSNQPQHF.

This clone came up a few times. The chain combines TRBV7-9 with TRBJ2-7, with D maybe TRBD2 (5 bases). V lost 4 bases and J lost 2, with 15 bases in between. Looked up from germline, CDR1 is SEHNR and CDR2 is FQNEAQ (reference sequence). The CDR3 has 15 amino acids. This CDR3 reads CASSYGGPLTYEQYF. CDR3 DNA sequence: TGTGCCAGCAGCTATGGAGGCCCCCTTACCTACGAGCAGTACTTC.

This clone was seen once. The genes are TRBV12-5 and TRBJ2-2; TRBD1 agrees at 9 bases. Germline CDR1 and CDR2: LGHNT and FRNRAP. The trim removed 0 bases at V and 5 bases at J, leaving 7 bases unmatched. This CDR3 has 17 residues. The DNA for the CDR3 is TGTGCTAGTGGTTTGGTACAGGGGGCAGGGGGGACCGGGGAGCTGTTTTTT. Its translation: CASGLVQGAGGTGELFF.

This clone was detected only a few times. The V and J genes are TRBV27 and TRBJ1-1; D gene ambiguous. The CDR3 has 14 residues. V was trimmed by 7 bases and J by 3 bases, leaving 15 bases between them. Looked up from germline, CDR1 is MNHEY and CDR2 is SMNVEV (reference sequence). CDR3 bases: TGTGCCAGCACCCCGGGATGGGAGGACACTGAAGCTTTCTTT. It yields the protein CASTPGWEDTEAFF.

This chain connects TRBV25-1 to TRBJ2-3, with TRBD2 identical over 7 bases. J gave up 0 bases and V 8 bases, and 5 bases lay outside the gene matches. The CDR3 spans 14 residues. CDR1 and CDR2 from the germline V gene are MGHDK and SYGVNS. Here the CDR3 reads CASYLGGSTDTQYF. The CDR3 DNA is TGTGCCAGCTACCTGGGGGGGAGCACAGATACGCAGTATTTT.

The V call is TRBV30, the J call TRBJ2-1, with 9 bases lining up with TRBD1. The CDR3 is made up of 15 amino acids. CDR1 is GTSNPN and CDR2 is SVGIG in the germline V gene (reference sequence). V gave up 4 bases and J gave up 7 bases; unmatched junction bases: 11. CDR3 DNA: TGTGCCTGGACCGCGACCGGGACAGGGATTAATGAGCAGTTCTTC. Protein: CAWTATGTGINEQFF.

The V and J genes are TRBV5-1 and TRBJ2-5, with 8 bases aligning to TRBD2. The CDR3 is made up of 15 amino acids. Germline V lookup: CDR1 SGHRS, CDR2 YFSETQ. After removal of 3 bases from V and 1 base from J, the junction contained 5 bases not matched to a gene. In DNA, the CDR3 is TGCGCCAGCAGCTGGCAGCGGGGGTCCCAAGAGACCCAGTACTTC. Translating it yields CASSWQRGSQETQYF. The whole variable domain, filled in from reference TRBV5-1 and TRBJ2-5, reads KAGVTQTPRYLIKTRGQQVTLSCSPISGHRSVSWYQQTPGQGLQFLFEYFSETQRNKGNFPGRFSGRQFSNSRSEMNVSTLELGDSALYLCASSWQRGSQETQYFGPGTRLLVL.

The V call is TRBV28, the J call TRBJ2-5; 9 bases are a match to TRBD1. V was clipped by 4 bases and J by 5 bases; unmatched bases: 8. This CDR3 is built from 15 residues. Germline-derived CDR1 and CDR2 are MDHEN and SYDVKM. The CDR3 sequence is CASSSRDREWETQYF. The DNA of the CDR3 is TGTGCCAGCAGTTCCCGGGACAGGGAATGGGAGACCCAGTACTTC. Together with reference TRBV28 and TRBJ2-5, the CDR3 gives the full variable domain: DVKVTQSSRYLVKRTGEKVFLECVQDMDHENMFWYRQDPGLGLRLIYFSYDVKMKEKGDIPEGYSVSREKKERFSLILESASTNQTSMYLCASSSRDREWETQYFGPGTRLLVL.

The chain recombines TRBV5-1 with TRBJ1-6; the match to TRBD1 covers 11 bases. The CDR3 runs 15 residues. The germline V gene encodes CDR1 SGHRS and CDR2 YFSETQ. V was pared by 4 bases and J by 5 bases, with 2 bases of the junction left unmatched. As DNA, the CDR3 is TGCGCCAGCAGCGGGACAGGGGGAAATAATTCACCCCTCCACTTT. Translation gives CASSGTGGNNSPLHF.

The chain recombines TRBV4-1 with TRBJ1-2, with 7 bases lining up with TRBD1. This CDR3 comprises 17 residues. V was clipped by 1 base and J by 7 bases; unmatched bases: 15. Per the germline V gene, CDR1 is MGHRA and CDR2 is YSYEKL. The CDR3 here is CASSQVSGGQGVVGYTF. Written as DNA, the CDR3 is TGCGCCAGCAGCCAAGTCAGCGGTGGGCAGGGGGTCGTTGGCTACACCTTC.

This chain connects TRBV30 to TRBJ2-7, with 9 bases aligning to TRBD2. V lost 5 bases and J lost 6; bases outside the gene matches: 5. Germline V gene sequence: CDR1 GTSNPN, CDR2 SVGIG (reference sequence). The CDR3 has 12 residues. This chain's CDR3 is CAWGGGAREQYF. The CDR3 DNA reads TGTGCCTGGGGCGGGGGGGCTCGCGAGCAGTACTTC.